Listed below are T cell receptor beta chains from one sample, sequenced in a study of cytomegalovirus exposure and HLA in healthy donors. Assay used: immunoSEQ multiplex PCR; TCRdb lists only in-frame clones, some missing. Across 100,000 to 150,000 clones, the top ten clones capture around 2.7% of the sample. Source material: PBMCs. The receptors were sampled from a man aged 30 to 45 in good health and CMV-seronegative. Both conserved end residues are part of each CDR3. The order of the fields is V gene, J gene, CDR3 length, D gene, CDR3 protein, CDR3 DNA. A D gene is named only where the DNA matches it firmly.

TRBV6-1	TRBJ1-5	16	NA	CASSEGLSYSNQPQHF	TGTGCCAGCAGTGAGGGGCTATCATATAGCAATCAGCCCCAGCATTTT
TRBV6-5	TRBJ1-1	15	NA	CASSRDRPRASEAFF	TGTGCCAGCAGCCGCGACAGGCCCCGCGCGTCTGAAGCTTTCTTT
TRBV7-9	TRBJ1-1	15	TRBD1	CASRPKDRVGTEAFF	TGTGCCAGCAGACCCAAGGACAGGGTCGGAACTGAAGCTTTCTTT
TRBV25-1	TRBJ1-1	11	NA	CASSLETEAFF	TGTGCCAGCAGTTTGGAGACTGAAGCTTTCTTT
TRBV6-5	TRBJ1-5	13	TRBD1	CASSTGGNQPQHF	TGTGCCAGCTCGACAGGGGGAAATCAGCCCCAGCATTTT
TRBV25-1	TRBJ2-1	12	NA	CASSGAGTEQFF	TGTGCCAGCAGTGGTGCCGGGACAGAGCAGTTCTTC
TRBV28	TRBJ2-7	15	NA	CASSLLGVQNYEQYF	TGTGCCAGCAGTTTATTGGGAGTCCAGAATTACGAGCAGTACTTC
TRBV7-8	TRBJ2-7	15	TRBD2	CASSFYGTSGREQYF	TGTGCCAGCAGCTTCTACGGGACTAGCGGGAGGGAGCAGTACTTC
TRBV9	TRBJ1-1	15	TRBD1	CASSAGQGPNTEAFF	TGTGCCAGCAGCGCTGGACAGGGACCTAACACTGAAGCTTTCTTT
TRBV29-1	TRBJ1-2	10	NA	CSVEDWSITF	TGCAGCGTTGAAGATTGGAGTATCACCTTC
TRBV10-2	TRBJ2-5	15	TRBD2	CASSESLAGEETQYF	TGCGCCAGCAGTGAGTCCCTAGCGGGAGAGGAGACCCAGTACTTC
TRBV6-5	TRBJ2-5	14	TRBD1	CASGATGDQETQYF	TGTGCCAGCGGTGCGACAGGGGATCAAGAGACCCAGTACTTC
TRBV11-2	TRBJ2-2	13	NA	CAGLQPNTGELFF	TGTGCCGGCCTACAGCCGAACACCGGGGAGCTGTTTTTT
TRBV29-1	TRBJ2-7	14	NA	CSVKDSLRFAEQYF	TGCAGCGTCAAGGACAGCCTAAGGTTCGCCGAGCAGTACTTC
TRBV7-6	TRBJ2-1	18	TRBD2	CASAGGLAGGPAWDEQFF	TGTGCCAGTGCCGGGGGACTAGCGGGAGGGCCAGCTTGGGATGAGCAGTTCTTC
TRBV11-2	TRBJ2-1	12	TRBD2	CASSFASGGQFF	TGTGCCAGCAGCTTCGCTAGCGGCGGACAGTTCTTC
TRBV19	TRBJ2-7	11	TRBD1	CASSPGGEQYF	TGTGCCAGTAGTCCAGGGGGCGAGCAGTACTTC
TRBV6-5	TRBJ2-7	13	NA	CASQQQGTYEQYF	TGTGCCAGCCAACAACAGGGAACCTACGAGCAGTACTTC
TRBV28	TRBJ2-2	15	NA	CASSLERANTGELFF	TGTGCCAGCAGTTTAGAGCGGGCTAACACCGGGGAGCTGTTTTTT
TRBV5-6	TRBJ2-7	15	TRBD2	CASSTRTSVTYEQYF	TGTGCCAGCAGCACGCGGACTAGCGTAACCTACGAGCAGTACTTC
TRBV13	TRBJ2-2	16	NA	CASSLRPRGRTGELFF	TGTGCCAGCAGCTTACGACCCCGGGGGAGGACCGGGGAGCTGTTTTTT
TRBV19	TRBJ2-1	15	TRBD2	CASSHLREGRAEQFF	TGTGCCAGTAGCCATTTACGGGAGGGCCGGGCTGAGCAGTTCTTC
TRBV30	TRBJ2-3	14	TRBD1	CAWRRTGATDTQYF	TGTGCCTGGAGGCGGACAGGGGCAACAGATACGCAGTATTTT
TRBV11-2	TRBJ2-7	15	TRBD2	CASSPRASGAYEQYF	TGTGCCAGCAGCCCCAGGGCTAGCGGCGCCTACGAGCAGTACTTC
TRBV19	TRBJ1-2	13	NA	CASRTRSNYGYTF	TGTGCCAGTAGGACACGCAGCAACTATGGCTACACCTTC
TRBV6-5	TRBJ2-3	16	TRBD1	CASSSRDRVYTDTQYF	TGTGCCAGCAGTTCACGGGACAGGGTTTACACAGATACGCAGTATTTT
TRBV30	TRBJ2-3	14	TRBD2	CAWSTGGSTDTQYF	TGTGCCTGGAGTACCGGCGGGAGTACAGATACGCAGTATTTT
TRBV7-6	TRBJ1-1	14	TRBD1	CASSLWTGNTEAFF	TGTGCCAGCAGCTTATGGACAGGGAACACTGAAGCTTTCTTT
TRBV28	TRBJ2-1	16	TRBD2	CASSFTSGSLWNEQFF	TGTGCCAGCAGTTTTACTAGCGGGAGTCTTTGGAATGAGCAGTTCTTC
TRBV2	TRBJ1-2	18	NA	CASSGETSGGIANYGYTF	TGTGCCAGCTCTGGCGAGACATCGGGGGGAATAGCTAACTATGGCTACACCTTC